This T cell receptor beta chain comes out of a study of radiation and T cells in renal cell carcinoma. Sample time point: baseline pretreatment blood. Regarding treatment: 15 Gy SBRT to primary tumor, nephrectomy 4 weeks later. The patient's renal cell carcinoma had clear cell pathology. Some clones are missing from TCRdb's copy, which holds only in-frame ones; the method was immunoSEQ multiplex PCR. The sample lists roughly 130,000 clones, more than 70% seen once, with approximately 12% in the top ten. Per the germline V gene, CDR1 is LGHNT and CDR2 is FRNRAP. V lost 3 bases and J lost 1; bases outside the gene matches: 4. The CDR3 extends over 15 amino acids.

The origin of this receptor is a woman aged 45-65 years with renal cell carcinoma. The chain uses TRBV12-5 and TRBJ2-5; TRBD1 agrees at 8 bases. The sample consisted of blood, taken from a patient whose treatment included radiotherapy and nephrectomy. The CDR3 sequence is CASGFGTGFQETQYF. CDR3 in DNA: TGTGCTAGTGGTTTTGGGACAGGCTTCCAAGAGACCCAGTACTTC.